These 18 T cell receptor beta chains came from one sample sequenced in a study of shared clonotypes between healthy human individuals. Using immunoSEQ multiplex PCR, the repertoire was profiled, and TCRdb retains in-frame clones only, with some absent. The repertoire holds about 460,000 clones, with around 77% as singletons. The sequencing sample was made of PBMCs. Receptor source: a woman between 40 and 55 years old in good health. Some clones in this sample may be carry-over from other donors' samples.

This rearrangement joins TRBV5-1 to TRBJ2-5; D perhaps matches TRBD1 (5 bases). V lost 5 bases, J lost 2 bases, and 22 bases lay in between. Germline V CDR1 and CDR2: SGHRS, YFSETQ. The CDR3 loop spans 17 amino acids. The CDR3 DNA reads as TGCGCCAGCAGTTCAAGCTCAGGGTACCGGATTCAAGAGACCCAGTACTTC. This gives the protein CASSSSSGYRIQETQYF.

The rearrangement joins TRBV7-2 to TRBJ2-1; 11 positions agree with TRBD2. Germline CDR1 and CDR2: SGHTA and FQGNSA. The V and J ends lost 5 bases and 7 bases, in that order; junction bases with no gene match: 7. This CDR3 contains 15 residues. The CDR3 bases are TGTGCCAGCAGCCTATTAGCGGGAGGGGGGAATGAGCAGTTCTTC. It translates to CASSLLAGGGNEQFF. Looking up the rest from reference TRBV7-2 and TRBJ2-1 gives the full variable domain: GAGVSQSPSNKVTEKGKDVELRCDPISGHTALYWYRQSLGQGLEFLIYFQGNSAPDKSGLPSDRFSAERTGGSVSTLTIQRTQQEDSAVYLCASSLLAGGGNEQFFGPGTRLTVL.

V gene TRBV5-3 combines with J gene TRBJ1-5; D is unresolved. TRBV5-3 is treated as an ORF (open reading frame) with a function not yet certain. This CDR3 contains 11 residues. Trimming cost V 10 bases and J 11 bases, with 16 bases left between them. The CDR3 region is CARAGLKTQHF. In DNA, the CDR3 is TGTGCCCGAGCCGGCTTAAAGACCCAGCATTTT.

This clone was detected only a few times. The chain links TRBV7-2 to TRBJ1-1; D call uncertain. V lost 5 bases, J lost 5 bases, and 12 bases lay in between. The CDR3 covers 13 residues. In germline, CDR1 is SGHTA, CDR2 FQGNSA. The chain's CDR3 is CASSPRVRTEAFF. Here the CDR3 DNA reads TGTGCCAGCAGCCCTCGGGTGAGGACTGAAGCTTTCTTT.

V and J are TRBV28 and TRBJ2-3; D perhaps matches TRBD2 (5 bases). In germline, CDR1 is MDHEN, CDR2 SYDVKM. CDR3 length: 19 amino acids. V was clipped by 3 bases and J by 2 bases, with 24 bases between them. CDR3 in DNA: TGTGCCAGCAGTTTTGTGGGAGCCTTGCGTGGACTCCCCACAGATACGCAGTATTTT. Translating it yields CASSFVGALRGLPTDTQYF.

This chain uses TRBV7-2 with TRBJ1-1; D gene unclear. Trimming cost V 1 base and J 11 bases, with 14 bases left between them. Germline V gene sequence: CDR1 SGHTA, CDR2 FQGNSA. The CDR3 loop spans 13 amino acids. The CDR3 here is CASSLELFGRAFF. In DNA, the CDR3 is TGTGCCAGCAGCTTAGAGCTATTCGGAAGGGCTTTCTTT.

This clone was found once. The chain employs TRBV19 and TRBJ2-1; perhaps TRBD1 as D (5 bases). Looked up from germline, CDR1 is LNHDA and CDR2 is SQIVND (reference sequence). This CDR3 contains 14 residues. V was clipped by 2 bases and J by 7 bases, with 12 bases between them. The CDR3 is CASSIMGQPNEQFF. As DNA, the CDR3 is TGTGCCAGTAGTATAATGGGGCAGCCTAATGAGCAGTTCTTC. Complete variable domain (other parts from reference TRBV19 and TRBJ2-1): DGGITQSPKYLFRKEGQNVTLSCEQNLNHDAMYWYRQDPGQGLRLIYYSQIVNDFQKGDIAEGYSVSREKKESFPLTVTSAQKNPTAFYLCASSIMGQPNEQFFGPGTRLTVL.

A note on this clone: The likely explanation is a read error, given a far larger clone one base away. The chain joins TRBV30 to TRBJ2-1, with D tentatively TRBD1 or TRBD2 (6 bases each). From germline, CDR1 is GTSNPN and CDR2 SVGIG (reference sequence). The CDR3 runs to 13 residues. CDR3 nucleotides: TGTGCCTGGAGAACAGGGAGGTTGAATGAGCAGCTCTTC. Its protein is CAWRTGRLNEQLF.

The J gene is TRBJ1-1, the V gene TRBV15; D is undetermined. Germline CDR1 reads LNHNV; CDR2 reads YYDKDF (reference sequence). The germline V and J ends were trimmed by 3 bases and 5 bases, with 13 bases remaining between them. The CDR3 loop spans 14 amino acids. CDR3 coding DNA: TGTGCCACCAGCAGGTTAGTTGTGGAGACTGAAGCTTTCTTT. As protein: CATSRLVVETEAFF.

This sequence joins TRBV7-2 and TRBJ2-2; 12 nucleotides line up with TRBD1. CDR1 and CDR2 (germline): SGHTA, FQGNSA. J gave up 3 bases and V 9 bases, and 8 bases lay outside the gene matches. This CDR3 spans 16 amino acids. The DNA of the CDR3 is TGTGCCAGGCCGGGACAGGGGGCTCATTACACCGGGGAGCTGTTTTTT. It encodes CARPGQGAHYTGELFF.

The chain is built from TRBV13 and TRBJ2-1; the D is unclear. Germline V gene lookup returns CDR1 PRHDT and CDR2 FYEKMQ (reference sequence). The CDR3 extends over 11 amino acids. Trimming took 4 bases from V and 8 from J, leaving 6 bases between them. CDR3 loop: CASSSSDEQFF. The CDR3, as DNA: TGTGCCAGCAGCTCGTCCGATGAGCAGTTCTTC.

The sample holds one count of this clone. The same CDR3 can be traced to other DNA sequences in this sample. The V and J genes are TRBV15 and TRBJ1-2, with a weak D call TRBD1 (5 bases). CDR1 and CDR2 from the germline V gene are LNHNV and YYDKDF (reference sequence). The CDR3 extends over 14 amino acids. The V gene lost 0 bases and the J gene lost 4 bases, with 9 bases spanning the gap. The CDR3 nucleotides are TGTGCCACCAGCAGAGATCAGGGCCTCTATGGCTACACCTTC. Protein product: CATSRDQGLYGYTF.

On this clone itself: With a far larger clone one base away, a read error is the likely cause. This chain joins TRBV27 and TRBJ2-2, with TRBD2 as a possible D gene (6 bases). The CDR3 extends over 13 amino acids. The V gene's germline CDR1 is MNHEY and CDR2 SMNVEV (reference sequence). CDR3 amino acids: CASSFTSTGGLFF. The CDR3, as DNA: TGTGCCAGCAGTTTCACCAGCACCGGGGGGCTGTTTTTT.

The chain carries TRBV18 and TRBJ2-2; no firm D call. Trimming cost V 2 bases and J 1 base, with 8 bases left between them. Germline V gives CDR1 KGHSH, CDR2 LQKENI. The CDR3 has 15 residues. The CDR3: CASSPETMNTGELFF. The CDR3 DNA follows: TGTGCCAGCTCACCAGAGACAATGAACACCGGGGAGCTGTTTTTT. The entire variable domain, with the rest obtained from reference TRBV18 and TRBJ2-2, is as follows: NAGVMQNPRHLVRRRGQEARLRCSPMKGHSHVYWYRQLPEEGLKFMVYLQKENIIDESGMPKERFSAEFPKEGPSILRIQQVVRGDSAAYFCASSPETMNTGELFFGEGSRLTVL.

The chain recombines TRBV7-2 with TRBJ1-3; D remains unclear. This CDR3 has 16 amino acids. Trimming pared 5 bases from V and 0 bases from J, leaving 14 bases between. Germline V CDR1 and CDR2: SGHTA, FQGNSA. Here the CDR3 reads CASSTRAVRSGNTIYF. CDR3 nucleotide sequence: TGTGCCAGCAGCACTCGGGCAGTACGCTCTGGAAACACCATATATTTT.

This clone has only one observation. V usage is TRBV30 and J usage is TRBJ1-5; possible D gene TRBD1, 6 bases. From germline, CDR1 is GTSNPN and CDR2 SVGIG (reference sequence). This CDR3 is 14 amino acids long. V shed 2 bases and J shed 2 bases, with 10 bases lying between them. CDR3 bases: TGTGCCTGGAGTAGGGGGGCGGGCAATCAGCCCCAGCATTTT. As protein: CAWSRGAGNQPQHF.

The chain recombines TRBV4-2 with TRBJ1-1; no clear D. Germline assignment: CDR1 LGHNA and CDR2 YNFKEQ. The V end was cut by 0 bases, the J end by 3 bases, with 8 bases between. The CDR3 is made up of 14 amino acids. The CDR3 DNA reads TGTGCCAGCAGCCAAGATCAGCAATACACTGAAGCTTTCTTT. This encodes CASSQDQQYTEAFF.

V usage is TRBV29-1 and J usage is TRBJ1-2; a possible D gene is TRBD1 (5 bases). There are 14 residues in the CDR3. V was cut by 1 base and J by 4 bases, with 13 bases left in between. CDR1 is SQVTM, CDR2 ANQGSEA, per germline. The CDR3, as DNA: TGCAGCGTTGAAGGAGGGGATCCGAGCTATGGCTACACCTTC. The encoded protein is CSVEGGDPSYGYTF.